The entry below describes one TCR beta chain. It was cDNA, reverse transcribed from extracted RNA, that served as the sequencing template. Assay: immunoSEQ multiplex PCR; the TCRdb copy retains only in-frame clones and omits some. Of about 94,000 clones listed, about three quarters are singletons. The data stem from a study of CD8+ T cells in alopecia areata. Treatment meaning: oral pan-JAK inhibitor, 5-10 mg twice daily. There are 18 residues in the CDR3. V dropped 0 bases and J dropped 2 bases, with 18 bases sitting between them. Germline-derived CDR1 and CDR2 are LGHNA and YNFKEQ. The TCR was taken from a human donor with alopecia areata. The source was CD8+ T cells sorted from blood, collected between weeks 44 and 45, from a patient treated with tofacitinib. This chain links TRBV4-2 with TRBJ2-3; tentatively, D is TRBD2 (5 bases). This CDR3 is CASSQDSERIRHTDTQYF. In nucleotides, the CDR3 is TGTGCCAGCAGCCAAGATAGCGAAAGGATACGCCACACAGATACGCAGTATTTT.